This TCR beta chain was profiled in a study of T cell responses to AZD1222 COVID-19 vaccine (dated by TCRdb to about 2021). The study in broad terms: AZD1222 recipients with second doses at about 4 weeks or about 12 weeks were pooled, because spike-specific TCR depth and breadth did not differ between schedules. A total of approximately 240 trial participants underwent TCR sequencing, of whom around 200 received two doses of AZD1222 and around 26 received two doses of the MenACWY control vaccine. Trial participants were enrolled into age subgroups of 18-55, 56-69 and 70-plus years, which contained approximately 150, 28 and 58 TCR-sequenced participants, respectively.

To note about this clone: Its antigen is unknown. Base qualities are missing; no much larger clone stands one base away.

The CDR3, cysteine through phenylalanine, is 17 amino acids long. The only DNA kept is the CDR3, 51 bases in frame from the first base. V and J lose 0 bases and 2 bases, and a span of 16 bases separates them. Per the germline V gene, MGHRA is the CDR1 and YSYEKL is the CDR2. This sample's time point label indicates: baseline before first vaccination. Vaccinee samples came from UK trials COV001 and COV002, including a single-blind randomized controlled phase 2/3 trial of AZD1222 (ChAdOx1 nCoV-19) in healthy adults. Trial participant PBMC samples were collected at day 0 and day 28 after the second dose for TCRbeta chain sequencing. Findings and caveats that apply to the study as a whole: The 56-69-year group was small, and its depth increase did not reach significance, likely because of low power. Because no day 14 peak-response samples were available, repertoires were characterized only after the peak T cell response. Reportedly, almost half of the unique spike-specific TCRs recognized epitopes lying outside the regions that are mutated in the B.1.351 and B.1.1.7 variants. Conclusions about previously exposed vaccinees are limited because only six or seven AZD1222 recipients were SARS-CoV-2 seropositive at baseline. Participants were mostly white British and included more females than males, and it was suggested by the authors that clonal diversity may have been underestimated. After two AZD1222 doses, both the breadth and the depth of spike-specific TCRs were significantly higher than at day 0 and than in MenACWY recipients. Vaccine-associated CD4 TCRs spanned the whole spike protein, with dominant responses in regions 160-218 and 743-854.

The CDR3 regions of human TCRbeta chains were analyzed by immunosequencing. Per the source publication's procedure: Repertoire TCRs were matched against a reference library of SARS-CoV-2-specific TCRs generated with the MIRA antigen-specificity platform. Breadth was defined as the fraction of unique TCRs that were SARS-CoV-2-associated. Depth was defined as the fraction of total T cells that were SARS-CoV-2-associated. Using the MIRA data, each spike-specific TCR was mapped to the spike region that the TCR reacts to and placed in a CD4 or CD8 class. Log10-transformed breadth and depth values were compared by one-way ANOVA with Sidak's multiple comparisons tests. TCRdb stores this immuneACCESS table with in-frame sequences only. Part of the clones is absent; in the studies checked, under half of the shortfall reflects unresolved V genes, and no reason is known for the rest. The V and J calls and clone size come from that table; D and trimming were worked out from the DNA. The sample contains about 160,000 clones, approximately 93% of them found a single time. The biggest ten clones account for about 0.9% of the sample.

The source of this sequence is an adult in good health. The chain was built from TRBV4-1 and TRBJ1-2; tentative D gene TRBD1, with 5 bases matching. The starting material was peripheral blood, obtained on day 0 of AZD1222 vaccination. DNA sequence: TGCGCCAGCAGCCAAGATGTCCGGACACATACCAACTATGGCTACACCTTC. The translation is CASSQDVRTHTNYGYTF.